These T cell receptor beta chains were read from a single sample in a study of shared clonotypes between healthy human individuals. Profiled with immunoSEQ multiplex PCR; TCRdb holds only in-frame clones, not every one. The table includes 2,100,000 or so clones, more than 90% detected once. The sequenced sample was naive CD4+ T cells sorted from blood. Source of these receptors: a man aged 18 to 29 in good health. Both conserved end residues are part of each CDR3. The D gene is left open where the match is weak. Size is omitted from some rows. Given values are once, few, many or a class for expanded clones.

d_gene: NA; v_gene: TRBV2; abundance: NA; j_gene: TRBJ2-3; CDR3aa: CASSVIPDTQYF; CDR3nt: TGTGCCAGCAGTGTCATCCCAGATACGCAGTATTTT
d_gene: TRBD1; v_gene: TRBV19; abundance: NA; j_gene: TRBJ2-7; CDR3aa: CASQRLDAGTEAYEQYF; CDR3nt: TGTGCCAGTCAACGCCTTGACGCCGGGACAGAGGCCTACGAGCAGTACTTC
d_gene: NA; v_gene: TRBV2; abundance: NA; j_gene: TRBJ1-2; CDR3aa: CASSLGNTIAHTF; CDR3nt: TGTGCCAGCAGCCTCGGGAATACTATTGCGCACACCTTC
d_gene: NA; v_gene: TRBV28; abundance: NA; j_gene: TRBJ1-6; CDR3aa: CASSQLSPNSPLHF; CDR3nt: TGTGCCAGCAGTCAACTTAGTCCTAATTCACCCCTCCACTTT
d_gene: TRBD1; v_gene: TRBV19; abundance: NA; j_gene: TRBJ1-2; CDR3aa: CASNPGQGDYGYTF; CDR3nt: TGTGCCAGTAACCCGGGGCAGGGGGACTATGGCTACACCTTC
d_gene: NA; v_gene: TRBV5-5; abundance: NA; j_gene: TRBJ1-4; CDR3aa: CASSLGQAIPGEKLFF; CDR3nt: TGTGCCAGCAGCTTGGGTCAGGCGATACCCGGCGAAAAACTGTTTTTT
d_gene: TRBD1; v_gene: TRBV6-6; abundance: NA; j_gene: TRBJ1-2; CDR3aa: CASSSGTGNYGYTF; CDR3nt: TGTGCCAGCAGTTCGGGGACAGGAAACTATGGCTACACCTTC
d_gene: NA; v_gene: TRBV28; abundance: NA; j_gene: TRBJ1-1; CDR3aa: CASSSPTRMNTEAFF; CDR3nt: TGTGCCAGCAGTTCCCCGACTAGAATGAACACTGAAGCTTTCTTT
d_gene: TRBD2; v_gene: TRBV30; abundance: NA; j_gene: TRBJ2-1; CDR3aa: CAWSVPPWTSASSYNEQFF; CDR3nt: TGTGCCTGGAGTGTCCCTCCCTGGACTAGCGCGAGCTCCTACAATGAGCAGTTCTTC
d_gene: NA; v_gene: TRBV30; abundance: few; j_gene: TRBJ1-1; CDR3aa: CAWSVRGTEAFF; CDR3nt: TGTGCCTGGAGTGTAAGGGGCACTGAAGCTTTCTTT
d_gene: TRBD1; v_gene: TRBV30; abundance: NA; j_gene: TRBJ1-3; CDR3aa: CAWSTRTGGNTIYF; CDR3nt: TGTGCCTGGAGTACCCGGACAGGAGGGAACACCATATATTTT
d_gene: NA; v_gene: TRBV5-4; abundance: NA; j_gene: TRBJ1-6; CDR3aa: CASSLPGAPLHF; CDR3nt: TGTGCCAGCAGCCTGCCAGGGGCACCCCTCCACTTT
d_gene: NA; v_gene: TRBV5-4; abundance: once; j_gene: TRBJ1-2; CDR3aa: CASSLAGDPYYGYTF; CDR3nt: TGTGCCAGCAGCTTGGCCGGGGACCCTTACTATGGCTACACCTTC
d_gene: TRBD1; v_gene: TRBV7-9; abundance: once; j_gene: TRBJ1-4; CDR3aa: CASSPIGTGALRLFF; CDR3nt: TGTGCCAGCAGCCCCATCGGGACAGGGGCTTTACGGCTGTTTTTT
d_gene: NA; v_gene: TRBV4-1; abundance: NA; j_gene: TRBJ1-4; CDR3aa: CASSQDLGVRATNEKLFF; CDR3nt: TGCGCCAGCAGCCAAGATTTAGGGGTTCGGGCAACTAATGAAAAACTGTTTTTT
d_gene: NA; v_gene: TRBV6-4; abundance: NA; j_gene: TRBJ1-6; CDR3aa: CASSELAGNSPLHF; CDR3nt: TGTGCCAGCAGTGAACTTGCGGGTAATTCACCCCTCCACTTT
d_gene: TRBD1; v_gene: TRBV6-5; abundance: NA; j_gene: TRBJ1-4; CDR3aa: CASSYSSGQGNEKLFF; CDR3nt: TGTGCCAGCAGTTATAGTAGCGGACAGGGTAATGAAAAACTGTTTTTT
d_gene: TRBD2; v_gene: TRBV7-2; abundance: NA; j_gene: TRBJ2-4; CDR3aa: CASSLQQRTSGPLEYF; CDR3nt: TGTGCCAGCAGCTTACAACAAAGGACTAGCGGGCCCCTTGAGTACTTC
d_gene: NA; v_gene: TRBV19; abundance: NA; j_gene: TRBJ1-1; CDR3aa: CASNDFYTEAFF; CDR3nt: TGTGCCAGCAATGACTTTTACACTGAAGCTTTCTTT
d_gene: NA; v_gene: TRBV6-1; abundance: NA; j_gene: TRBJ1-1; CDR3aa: CASSERRAEAFF; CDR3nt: TGTGCCAGCAGTGAACGCAGGGCTGAAGCTTTCTTT
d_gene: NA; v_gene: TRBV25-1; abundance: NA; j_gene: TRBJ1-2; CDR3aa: CASSEWVGGTMGYTF; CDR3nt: TGTGCCAGCAGTGAATGGGTCGGAGGAACTATGGGCTACACCTTC
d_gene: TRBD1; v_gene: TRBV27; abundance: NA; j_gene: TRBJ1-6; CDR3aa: CASSPKTGGIYNSPLHF; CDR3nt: TGTGCCAGCAGTCCTAAGACAGGGGGGATTTATAATTCACCCCTCCACTTT
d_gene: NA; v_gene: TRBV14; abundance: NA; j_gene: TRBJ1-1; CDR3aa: CASSPGLGNTEAFF; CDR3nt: TGTGCCAGCAGCCCCGGACTGGGTAACACTGAAGCTTTCTTT
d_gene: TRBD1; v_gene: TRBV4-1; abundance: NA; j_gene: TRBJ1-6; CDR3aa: CASSPGGSSYNSPLHF; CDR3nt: TGCGCCAGCAGCCCAGGGGGCAGCTCCTATAATTCACCCCTCCACTTT
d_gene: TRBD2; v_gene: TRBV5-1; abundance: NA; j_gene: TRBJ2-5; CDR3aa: CASSFLAGEETQYF; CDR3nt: TGCGCCAGCAGCTTTCTAGCGGGGGAAGAGACCCAGTACTTC
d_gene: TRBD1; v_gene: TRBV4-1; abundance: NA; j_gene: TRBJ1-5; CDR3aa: CASSQGDRGNQPQHF; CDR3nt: TGCGCCAGCAGCCAAGGTGACAGGGGCAATCAGCCCCAGCATTTT
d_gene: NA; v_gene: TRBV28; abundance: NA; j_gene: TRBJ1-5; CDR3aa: CASRTGSNQPQHF; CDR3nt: TGTGCCAGCAGAACCGGGAGTAATCAGCCCCAGCATTTT
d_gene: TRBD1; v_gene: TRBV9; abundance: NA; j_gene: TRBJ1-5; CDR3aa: CASSRDRLGKPQHF; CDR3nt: TGTGCCAGCAGTCGGGACAGACTCGGGAAGCCCCAGCATTTT
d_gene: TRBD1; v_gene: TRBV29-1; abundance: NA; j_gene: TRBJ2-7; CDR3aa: CSVEDRVGQGYEQYF; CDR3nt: TGCAGCGTTGAAGATCGGGTGGGACAGGGGTACGAGCAGTACTTC
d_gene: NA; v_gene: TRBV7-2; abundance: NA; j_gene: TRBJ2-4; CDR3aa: CASSPTTVAKNIQYF; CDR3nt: TGTGCCAGCAGCCCTACCACGGTAGCCAAAAACATTCAGTACTTC
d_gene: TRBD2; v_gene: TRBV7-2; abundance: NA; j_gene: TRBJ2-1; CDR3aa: CASSLGMLLAGAPFF; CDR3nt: TGTGCCAGCAGCTTAGGCATGTTACTAGCGGGAGCGCCGTTCTTC
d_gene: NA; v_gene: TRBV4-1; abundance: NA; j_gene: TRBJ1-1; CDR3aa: CASSRNAEAFF; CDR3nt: TGCGCCAGCAGTAGGAACGCTGAAGCTTTCTTT
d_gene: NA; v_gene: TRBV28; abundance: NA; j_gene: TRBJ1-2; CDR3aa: CASSSSPTSFGYTF; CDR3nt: TGTGCCAGCAGCTCTTCCCCGACCAGTTTCGGCTACACCTTC
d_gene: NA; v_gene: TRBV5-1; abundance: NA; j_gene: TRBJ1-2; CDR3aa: CASSLVGDYGYTF; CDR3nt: TGCGCCAGCAGCTTGGTCGGGGACTATGGCTACACCTTC
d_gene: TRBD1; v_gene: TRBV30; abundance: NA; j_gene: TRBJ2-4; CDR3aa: CAWSVRTGYKNIQYF; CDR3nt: TGTGCCTGGAGTGTACGGACAGGTTACAAAAACATTCAGTACTTC
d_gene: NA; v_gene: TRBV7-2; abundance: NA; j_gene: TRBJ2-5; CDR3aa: CASSYFGGTQYF; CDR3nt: TGTGCCAGCAGTTACTTCGGCGGGACCCAGTACTTC
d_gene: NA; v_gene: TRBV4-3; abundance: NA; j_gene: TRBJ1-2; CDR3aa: CASSQGIGDYGYTF; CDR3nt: TGCGCCAGCAGCCAAGGAATAGGGGACTATGGCTACACCTTC
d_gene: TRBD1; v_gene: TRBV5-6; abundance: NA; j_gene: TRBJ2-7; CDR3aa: CASSFWDRGAYEQYF; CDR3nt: TGTGCCAGCAGCTTTTGGGACAGGGGCGCCTACGAGCAGTACTTC
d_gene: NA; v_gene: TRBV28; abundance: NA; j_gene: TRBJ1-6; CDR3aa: CASSLTARAVRGSYNSPLHF; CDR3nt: TGTGCCAGCAGTCTCACGGCCCGGGCAGTAAGGGGGTCCTATAATTCACCCCTCCACTTT
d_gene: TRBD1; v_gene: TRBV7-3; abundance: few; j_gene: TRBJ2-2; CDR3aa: CASSSQGAGGGELFF; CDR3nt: TGTGCCAGCAGCTCACAGGGGGCTGGCGGCGGGGAGCTGTTTTTT
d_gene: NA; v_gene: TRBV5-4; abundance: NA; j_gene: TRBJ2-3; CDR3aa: CASSPEGSSTDTQYF; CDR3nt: TGTGCCAGCAGCCCGGAGGGGTCTAGCACAGATACGCAGTATTTT
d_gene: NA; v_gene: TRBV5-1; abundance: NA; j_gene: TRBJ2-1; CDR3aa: CASSSQYEQFF; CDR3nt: TGCGCCAGCAGCTCACAGTATGAGCAGTTCTTC
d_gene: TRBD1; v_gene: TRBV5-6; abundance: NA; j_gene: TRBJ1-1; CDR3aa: CASSLTGGRKNTEAFF; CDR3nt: TGTGCCAGCAGCTTGACAGGGGGACGGAAGAACACTGAAGCTTTCTTT
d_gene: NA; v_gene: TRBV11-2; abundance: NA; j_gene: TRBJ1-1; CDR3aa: CASGRGGEAFF; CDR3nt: TGTGCCAGCGGCCGGGGGGGTGAAGCTTTCTTT
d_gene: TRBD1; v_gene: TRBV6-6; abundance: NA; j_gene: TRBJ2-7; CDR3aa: CASSSPGQGYEQYF; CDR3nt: TGTGCCAGCAGTTCCCCGGGACAGGGCTACGAGCAGTACTTC
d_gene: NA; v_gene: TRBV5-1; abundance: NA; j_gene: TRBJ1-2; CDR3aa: CASSLGGQINYGYTF; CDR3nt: TGCGCCAGCAGCTTGGGGGGCCAGATAAACTATGGCTACACCTTC
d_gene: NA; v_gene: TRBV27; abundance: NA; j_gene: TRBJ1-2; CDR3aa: CASSLSSAEGAWKGYTF; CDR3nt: TGTGCCAGCAGTTTATCGTCAGCAGAAGGGGCTTGGAAGGGCTACACCTTC
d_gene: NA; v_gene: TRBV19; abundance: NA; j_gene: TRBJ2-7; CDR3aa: CASKAGTAGSYEQYF; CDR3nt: TGTGCCAGTAAGGCCGGGACCGCAGGCTCCTACGAGCAGTACTTC
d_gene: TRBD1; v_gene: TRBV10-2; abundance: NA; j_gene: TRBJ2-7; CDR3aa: CASSEFRDRGFYEQYF; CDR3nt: TGCGCCAGCAGTGAGTTTAGGGACAGGGGTTTCTACGAGCAGTACTTC
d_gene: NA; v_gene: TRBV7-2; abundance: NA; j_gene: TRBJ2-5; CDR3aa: CASSLGQKETQYF; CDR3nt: TGTGCCAGCAGCTTAGGGCAGAAAGAGACCCAGTACTTC